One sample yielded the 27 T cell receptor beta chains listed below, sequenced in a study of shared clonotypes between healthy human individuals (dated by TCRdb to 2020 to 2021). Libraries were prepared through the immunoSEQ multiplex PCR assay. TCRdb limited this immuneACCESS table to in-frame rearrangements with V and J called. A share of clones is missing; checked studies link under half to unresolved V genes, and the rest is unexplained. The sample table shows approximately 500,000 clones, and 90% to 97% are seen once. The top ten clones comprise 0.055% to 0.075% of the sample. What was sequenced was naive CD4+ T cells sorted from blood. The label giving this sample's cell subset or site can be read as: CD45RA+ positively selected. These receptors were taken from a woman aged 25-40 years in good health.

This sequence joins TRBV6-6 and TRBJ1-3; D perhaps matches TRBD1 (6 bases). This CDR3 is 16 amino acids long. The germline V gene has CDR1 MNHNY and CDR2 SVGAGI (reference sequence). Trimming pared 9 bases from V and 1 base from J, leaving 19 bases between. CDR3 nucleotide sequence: TGTGCCAGTGGGGGCGGGGTACCTAATTCTGGAAACACCATATATTTT. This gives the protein CASGGGVPNSGNTIYF.

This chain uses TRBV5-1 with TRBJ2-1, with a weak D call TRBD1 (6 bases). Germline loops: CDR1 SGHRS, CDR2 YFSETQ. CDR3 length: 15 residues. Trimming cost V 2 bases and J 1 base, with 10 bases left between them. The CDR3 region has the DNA TGCGCCAGCAGCTTTAGACAGGTATCCTACAATGAGCAGTTCTTC. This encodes CASSFRQVSYNEQFF. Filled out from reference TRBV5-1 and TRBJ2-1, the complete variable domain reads KAGVTQTPRYLIKTRGQQVTLSCSPISGHRSVSWYQQTPGQGLQFLFEYFSETQRNKGNFPGRFSGRQFSNSRSEMNVSTLELGDSALYLCASSFRQVSYNEQFFGPGTRLTVL.

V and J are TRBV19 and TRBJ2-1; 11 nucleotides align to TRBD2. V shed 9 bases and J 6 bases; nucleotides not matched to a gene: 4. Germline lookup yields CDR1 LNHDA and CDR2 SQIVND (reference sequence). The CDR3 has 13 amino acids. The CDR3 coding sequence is TGTGCCAGCCGGACTAGCGGGTCCAATGAGCAGTTCTTC. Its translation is CASRTSGSNEQFF.

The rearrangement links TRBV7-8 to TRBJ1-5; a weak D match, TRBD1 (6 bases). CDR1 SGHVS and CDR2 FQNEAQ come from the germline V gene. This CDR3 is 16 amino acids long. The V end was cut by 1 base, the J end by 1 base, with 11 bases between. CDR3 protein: CASSLGRTASNQPQHF. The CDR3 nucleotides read TGTGCCAGCAGCTTAGGTCGGACAGCAAGCAATCAGCCCCAGCATTTT.

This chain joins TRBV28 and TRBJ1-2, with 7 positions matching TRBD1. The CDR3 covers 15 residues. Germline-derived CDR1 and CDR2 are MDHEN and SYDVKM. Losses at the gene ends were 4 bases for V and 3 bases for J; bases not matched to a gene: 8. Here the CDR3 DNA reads TGTGCCAGCAGTTCAAACAGGGGCGTCTACTATGGCTACACCTTC. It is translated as CASSSNRGVYYGYTF.

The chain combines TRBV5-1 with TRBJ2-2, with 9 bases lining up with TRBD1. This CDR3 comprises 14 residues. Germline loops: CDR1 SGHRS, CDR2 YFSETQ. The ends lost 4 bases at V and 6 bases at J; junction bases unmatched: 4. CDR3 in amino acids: CASSGGQGAGELFF. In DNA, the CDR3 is TGCGCCAGCAGCGGGGGACAGGGTGCCGGGGAGCTGTTTTTT.

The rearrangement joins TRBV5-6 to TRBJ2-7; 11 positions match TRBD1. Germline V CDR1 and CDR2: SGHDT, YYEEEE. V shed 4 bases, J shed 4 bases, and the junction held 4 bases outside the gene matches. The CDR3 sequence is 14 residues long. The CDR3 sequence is CASSQGQGAYEQYF. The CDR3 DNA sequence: TGTGCCAGCAGCCAAGGACAGGGGGCGTACGAGCAGTACTTC.

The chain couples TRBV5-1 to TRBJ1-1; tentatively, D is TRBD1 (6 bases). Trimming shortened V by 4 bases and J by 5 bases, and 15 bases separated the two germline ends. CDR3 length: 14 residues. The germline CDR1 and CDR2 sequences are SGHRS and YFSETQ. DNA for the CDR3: TGCGCCAGCAGCCCGAATGAACAGGGAACTGAAGCTTTCTTT. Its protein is CASSPNEQGTEAFF.

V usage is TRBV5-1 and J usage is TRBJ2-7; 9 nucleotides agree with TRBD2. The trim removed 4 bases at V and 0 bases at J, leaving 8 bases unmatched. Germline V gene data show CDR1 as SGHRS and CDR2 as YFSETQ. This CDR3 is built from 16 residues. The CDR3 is CASSPGLASSSYEQYF. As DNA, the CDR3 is TGCGCCAGCAGCCCGGGACTAGCTTCTAGCTCCTACGAGCAGTACTTC.

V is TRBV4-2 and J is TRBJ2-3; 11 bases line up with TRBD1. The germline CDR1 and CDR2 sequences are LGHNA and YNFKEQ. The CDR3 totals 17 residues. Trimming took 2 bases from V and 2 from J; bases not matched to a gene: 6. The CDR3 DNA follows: TGTGCCAGCAGCCAATCCTGGACAGGGGGCAACACAGATACGCAGTATTTT. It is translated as CASSQSWTGGNTDTQYF.

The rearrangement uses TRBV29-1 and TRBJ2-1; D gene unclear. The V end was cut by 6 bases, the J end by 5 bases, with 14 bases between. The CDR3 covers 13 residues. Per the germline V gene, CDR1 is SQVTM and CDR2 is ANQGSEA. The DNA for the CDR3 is TGCAGCGTGAGTCGGGTCCGAGACAATGAGCAGTTCTTC. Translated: CSVSRVRDNEQFF.

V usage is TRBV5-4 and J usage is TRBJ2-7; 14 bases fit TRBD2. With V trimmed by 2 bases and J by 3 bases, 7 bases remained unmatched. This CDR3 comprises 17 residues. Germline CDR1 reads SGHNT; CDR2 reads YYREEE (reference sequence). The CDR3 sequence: CASSLTRTSGRIYEQYF. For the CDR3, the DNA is TGTGCCAGCAGCTTAACTAGGACTAGCGGGAGGATCTACGAGCAGTACTTC.

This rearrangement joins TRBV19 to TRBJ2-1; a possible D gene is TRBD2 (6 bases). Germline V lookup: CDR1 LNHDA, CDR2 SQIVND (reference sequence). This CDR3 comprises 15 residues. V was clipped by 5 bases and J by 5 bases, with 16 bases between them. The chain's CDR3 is CASSRTSLQNNEQFF. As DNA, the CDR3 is TGTGCCAGTAGTCGAACTAGCTTACAAAACAATGAGCAGTTCTTC.

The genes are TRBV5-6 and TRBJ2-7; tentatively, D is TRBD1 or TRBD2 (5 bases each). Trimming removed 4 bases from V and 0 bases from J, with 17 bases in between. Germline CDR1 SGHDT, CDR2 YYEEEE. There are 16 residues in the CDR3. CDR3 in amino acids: CASSRLVGESSYEQYF. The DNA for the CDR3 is TGTGCCAGCAGCCGACTTGTAGGGGAGAGCTCCTACGAGCAGTACTTC.

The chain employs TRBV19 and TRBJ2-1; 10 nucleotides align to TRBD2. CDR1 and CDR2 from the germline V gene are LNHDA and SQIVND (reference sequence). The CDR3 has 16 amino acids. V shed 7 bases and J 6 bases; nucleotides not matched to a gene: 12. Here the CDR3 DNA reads TGTGCCAGTACCCCGGGGTGGGTAGCGGGAGGCAATGAGCAGTTCTTC. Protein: CASTPGWVAGGNEQFF.

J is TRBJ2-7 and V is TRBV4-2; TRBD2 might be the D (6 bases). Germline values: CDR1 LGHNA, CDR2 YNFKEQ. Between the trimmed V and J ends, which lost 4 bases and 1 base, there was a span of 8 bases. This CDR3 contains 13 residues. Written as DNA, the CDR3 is TGTGCCAGCAGCCGGGACTTTTCCTACGAGCAGTACTTC. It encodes CASSRDFSYEQYF.

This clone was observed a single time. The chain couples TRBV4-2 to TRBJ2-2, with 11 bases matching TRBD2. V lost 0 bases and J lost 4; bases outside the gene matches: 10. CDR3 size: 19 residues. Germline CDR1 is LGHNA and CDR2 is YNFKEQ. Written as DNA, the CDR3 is TGTGCCAGCAGCCAAGATAGGATAGCGGGAGGGCCCGGCACCGGGGAGCTGTTTTTT. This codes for CASSQDRIAGGPGTGELFF.

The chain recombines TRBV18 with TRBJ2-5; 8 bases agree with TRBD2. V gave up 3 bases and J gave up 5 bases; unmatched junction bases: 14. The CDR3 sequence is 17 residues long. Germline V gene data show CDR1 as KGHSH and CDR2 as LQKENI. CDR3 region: CASSPPWTPPGGETQYF. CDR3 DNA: TGTGCCAGCTCACCTCCTTGGACACCTCCGGGGGGGGAGACCCAGTACTTC.

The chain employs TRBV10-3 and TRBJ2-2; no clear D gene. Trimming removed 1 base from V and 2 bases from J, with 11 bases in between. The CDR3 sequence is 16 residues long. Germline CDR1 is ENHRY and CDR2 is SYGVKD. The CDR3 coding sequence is TGTGCCATCAGTGAGTGGGTTGCCGGTAACACCGGGGAGCTGTTTTTT. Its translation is CAISEWVAGNTGELFF.

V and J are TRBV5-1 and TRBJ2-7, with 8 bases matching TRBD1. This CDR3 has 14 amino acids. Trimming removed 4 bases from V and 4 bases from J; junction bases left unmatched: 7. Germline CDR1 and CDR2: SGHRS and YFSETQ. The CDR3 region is CASSHQGARYEQYF. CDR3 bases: TGCGCCAGCAGCCACCAGGGGGCGCGGTACGAGCAGTACTTC.

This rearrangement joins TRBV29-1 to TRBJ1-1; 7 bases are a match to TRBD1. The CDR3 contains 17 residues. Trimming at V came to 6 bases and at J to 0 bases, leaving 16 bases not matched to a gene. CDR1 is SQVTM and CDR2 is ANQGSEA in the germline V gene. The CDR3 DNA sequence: TGCAGCGTGACGACAGGGACAGACCTTACCCTGAACACTGAAGCTTTCTTT. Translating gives CSVTTGTDLTLNTEAFF.

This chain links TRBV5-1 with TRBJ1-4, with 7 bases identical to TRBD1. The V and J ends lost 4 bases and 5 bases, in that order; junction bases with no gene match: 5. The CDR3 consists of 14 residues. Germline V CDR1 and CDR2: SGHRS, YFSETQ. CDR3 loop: CASSAGQQNEKLFF. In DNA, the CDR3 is TGCGCCAGCAGCGCGGGACAGCAAAATGAAAAACTGTTTTTT.

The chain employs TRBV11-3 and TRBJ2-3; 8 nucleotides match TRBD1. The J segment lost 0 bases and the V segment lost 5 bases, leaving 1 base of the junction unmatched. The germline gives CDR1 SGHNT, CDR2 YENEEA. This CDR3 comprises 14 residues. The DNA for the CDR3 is TGTGCCAGCAGCCGACAGGGGAGCACAGATACGCAGTATTTT. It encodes CASSRQGSTDTQYF.

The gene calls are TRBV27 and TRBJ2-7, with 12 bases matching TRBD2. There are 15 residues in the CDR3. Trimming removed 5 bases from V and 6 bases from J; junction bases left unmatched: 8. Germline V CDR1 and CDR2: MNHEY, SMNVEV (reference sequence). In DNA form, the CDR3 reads TGTGCCAGCAGTCCCCGACTAGCGGGAGACCCCGAGCAGTACTTC. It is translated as CASSPRLAGDPEQYF.

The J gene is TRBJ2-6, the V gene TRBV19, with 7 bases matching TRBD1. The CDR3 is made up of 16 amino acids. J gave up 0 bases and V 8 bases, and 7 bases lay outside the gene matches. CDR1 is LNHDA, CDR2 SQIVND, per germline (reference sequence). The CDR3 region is CASRTGRRSGANVLTF. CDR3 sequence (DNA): TGTGCCAGTCGGACAGGCCGGCGCTCTGGGGCCAACGTCCTGACTTTC.

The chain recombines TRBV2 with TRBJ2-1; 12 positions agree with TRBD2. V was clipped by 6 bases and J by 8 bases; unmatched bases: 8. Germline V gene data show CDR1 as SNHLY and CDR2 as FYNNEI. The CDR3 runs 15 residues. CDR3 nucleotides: TGTGCCAGCAGCACACTAGCGGGAGGACGGGATGAGCAGTTCTTC. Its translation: CASSTLAGGRDEQFF. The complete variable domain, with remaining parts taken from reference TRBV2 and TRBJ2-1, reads EPEVTQTPSHQVTQMGQEVILRCVPISNHLYFYWYRQILGQKVEFLVSFYNNEISEKSEIFDDQFSVERPDGSNFTLKIRSTKLEDSAMYFCASSTLAGGRDEQFFGPGTRLTVL.

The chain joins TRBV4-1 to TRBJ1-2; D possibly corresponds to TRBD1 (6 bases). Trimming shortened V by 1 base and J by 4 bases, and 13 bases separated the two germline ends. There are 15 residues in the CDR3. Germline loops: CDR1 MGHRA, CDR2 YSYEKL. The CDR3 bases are TGCGCCAGCAGCCAAGCGTCAGGGGCTCCCTATGGCTACACCTTC. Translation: CASSQASGAPYGYTF.